The 19 T cell receptor beta chains below were found in one sample sequenced in a study of neurological immune-mediated disorders. Each CDR3 protein is one row after TCRdb ran MiXCR on the 5' RACE reads. The data contain tens of thousands of distinct CDR3 sequences, around 3.7% of them seen just once; the ten biggest clones take up 3.7%. The sample consisted of PBMCs. These receptor sequences come from a man aged 35-49 years with multiple sclerosis.

This clonotype appeared many times. The chain employs TRBV5-5 and TRBJ2-7, with D perhaps being TRBD1 or TRBD2 (5 bases each). The V gene lost 0 bases and the J gene lost 4 bases, with 11 bases spanning the gap. CDR1 is SGHKS and CDR2 is YYEKEE in the germline V gene (reference sequence). The CDR3 is 14 amino acids. DNA for the CDR3: TGTGCCAGCAGCTTGGAGTCGGGGCTTTACGAGCAGTACTTC. Translated, it gives CASSLESGLYEQYF.

This clonotype was seen repeatedly, ten times or more. V is TRBV12-3 or TRBV12-4 and J is TRBJ1-1; D is uncertain. The CDR3 runs 12 residues. V dropped 6 bases and J dropped 3 bases, with 8 bases sitting between them. CDR3 amino acids: CASRVLDTEAFF. The CDR3 coding sequence is TGTGCCAGCAGGGTCCTCGACACTGAAGCTTTCTTT.

This clonotype was detected ten times or more. The genes are TRBV7-2 and TRBJ2-6, with D possibly being TRBD2 (5 bases). The ends were cut back, 5 bases at V and 2 bases at J, with 10 bases in the middle. The CDR3 loop spans 15 amino acids. CDR1 and CDR2 from the germline V gene are SGHTA and FQGNSA. DNA of the CDR3: TGTGCCAGCAGCAAAAGGAGGCCTGGGGCCAACGTCCTGACTTTC. It is translated as CASSKRRPGANVLTF.

This clonotype was observed at least ten times. The rearrangement uses TRBV25-1 and TRBJ2-5; 7 nucleotides line up with TRBD1. The germline V gene encodes CDR1 MGHDK and CDR2 SYGVNS. CDR3 length equals 15 residues. With V trimmed by 2 bases and J by 3 bases, 6 bases remained unmatched. The CDR3 region is CASSEEGAVKETQYF. CDR3 sequence (DNA): TGTGCCAGCAGTGAAGAGGGGGCAGTCAAAGAGACCCAGTACTTC.

This clonotype was observed many times. Relative to the germline gene, one junction end is altered; a read error may explain this. The V call is TRBV7-9, the J call TRBJ2-3; a possible D gene is TRBD1 (6 bases). This CDR3 contains 12 residues. Germline values: CDR1 SEHNR, CDR2 FQNEAQ (reference sequence). The CDR3 coding sequence is TGTGCCAGCAGCTTCCCCGGGACAATGACCCATTGG. Its protein is CASSFPGTMTHW.

Ten or more counts support this clonotype. J is TRBJ2-7 and V is TRBV5-1; D possibly uses TRBD1 or TRBD2 (5 bases each). The ends were cut back, 4 bases at V and 3 bases at J, with 14 bases in the middle. Germline values: CDR1 SGHRS, CDR2 YFSETQ. This CDR3 has 14 amino acids. CDR3 amino acids: CASSPGTELYEQYF. CDR3 DNA: TGCGCCAGCAGCCCCGGGACGGAACTCTACGAGCAGTACTTC.

This clonotype was counted ten times or more. J is TRBJ2-5 and V is TRBV7-2; 9 nucleotides line up with TRBD2. The CDR3 totals 16 residues. Losses at the gene ends were 5 bases for V and 1 base for J; bases not matched to a gene: 8. CDR1 and CDR2 (germline): SGHTA, FQGNSA. The CDR3 region is CASSPQSGRSQETQYF. In DNA, the CDR3 is TGTGCCAGCAGCCCCCAGAGCGGGAGGTCCCAAGAGACCCAGTACTTC. The full variable domain, in which reference TRBV7-2 and TRBJ2-5 provide the parts outside the CDR3, is GAGVSQSPSNKVTEKGKDVELRCDPISGHTALYWYRQSLGQGLEFLIYFQGNSAPDKSGLPSDRFSAERTGGSVSTLTIQRTQQEDSAVYLCASSPQSGRSQETQYFGPGTRLLVL.

In this sample, this clonotype turned up many times. V usage is TRBV6-5 and J usage is TRBJ2-7; D is possibly TRBD1 (6 bases). Germline V CDR1 and CDR2: MNHEY, SVGAGI. The CDR3 has 15 amino acids. Trimming took 2 bases from V and 0 from J, leaving 11 bases between them. The CDR3 region is CASSYVQGSSYEQYF. The CDR3 DNA is TGTGCCAGCAGTTACGTCCAGGGGAGCTCCTACGAGCAGTACTTC.

The sample holds many counts of this clonotype. The CDR3 DNA follows: TGTGCCAGCTCACCCGGTTTGGCCAACAATGAGCAGTTCTTC. Its translation is CASSPGLANNEQFF. The chain recombines TRBV18 with TRBJ2-1; D remains unclear. This CDR3 comprises 14 residues. CDR1 and CDR2 (germline): KGHSH, LQKENI. V lost 3 bases, J lost 5 bases, and 11 bases lay in between. Using reference TRBV18 and TRBJ2-1 for the parts outside the CDR3, the full variable domain is NAGVMQNPRHLVRRRGQEARLRCSPMKGHSHVYWYRQLPEEGLKFMVYLQKENIIDESGMPKERFSAEFPKEGPSILRIQQVVRGDSAAYFCASSPGLANNEQFFGPGTRLTVL.

The table lists this clonotype with many counts. The rearrangement joins TRBV9 to TRBJ1-2; D not resolved. CDR1 is SGDLS, CDR2 YYNGEE, per germline. The V gene lost 4 bases and the J gene lost 6 bases, with 19 bases spanning the gap. CDR3 size: 15 residues. The CDR3 is CASSPSTRVPDGYTF. Written as DNA, the CDR3 is TGTGCCAGCAGCCCAAGCACGAGGGTACCTGATGGCTACACCTTC.

Within the sample, this clonotype is medium-sized. The V call is TRBV7-6, the J call TRBJ1-1, with a possible D match to TRBD1 (5 bases). Trimming removed 5 bases at V and 4 bases at J, with 17 bases between. Germline V gene lookup returns CDR1 SGHVS and CDR2 FNYEAQ. This CDR3 has 15 amino acids. CDR3 in amino acids: CASSPQVGEITEAFF. The CDR3 DNA reads as TGTGCCAGCAGCCCACAGGTCGGGGAGATCACTGAAGCTTTCTTT. The variable domain in full, completed from reference TRBV7-6 and TRBJ1-1, reads GAGVSQSPRYKVTKRGQDVALRCDPISGHVSLYWYRQALGQGPEFLTYFNYEAQQDKSGLPNDRFSAERPEGSISTLTIQRTEQRDSAMYRCASSPQVGEITEAFFGQGTRLTVV.

This clonotype was recorded at least ten times. V usage is TRBV20-1 and J usage is TRBJ2-1; the match to TRBD2 covers 12 bases. Per the germline V gene, CDR1 is DFQATT and CDR2 is SNEGSKA (reference sequence). The CDR3 runs 14 residues. Trimming at V came to 6 bases and at J to 9 bases, leaving 9 bases not matched to a gene. The CDR3: CSATRGTSGLEQFF. CDR3 coding DNA: TGCAGTGCAACCCGAGGGACTAGCGGGCTTGAGCAGTTCTTC.

This clonotype turned up a few times. The chain uses TRBV12-3 or TRBV12-4 and TRBJ2-5; D unresolved. The CDR3 covers 12 residues. V lost 6 bases to trimming and J lost 0 bases, with 5 bases between them. The CDR3 reads CASRRYQETQYF. The CDR3 DNA is TGTGCCAGCAGACGATACCAAGAGACCCAGTACTTC.

This clonotype was seen at least ten times. The chain joins TRBV20-1 to TRBJ1-5; a possible D gene is TRBD1 (5 bases). Germline CDR1 reads DFQATT; CDR2 reads SNEGSKA (reference sequence). V gave up 0 bases and J gave up 0 bases, with 12 bases separating them. The CDR3 sequence is 16 residues long. CDR3 protein: CSARDPIGASNQPQHF. For the CDR3, the DNA is TGCAGTGCTAGAGATCCCATAGGGGCTAGCAATCAGCCCCAGCATTTT.

This clonotype was picked up many times. V is TRBV20-1 and J is TRBJ2-7; TRBD1 matches 9 bases. CDR1 is DFQATT, CDR2 SNEGSKA, per germline (reference sequence). The CDR3 contains 15 residues. Trimming at V came to 3 bases and at J to 6 bases, leaving 12 bases not matched to a gene. The DNA for the CDR3 is TGCAGTGCTAGGGTCCGTAACAGGGGGCTCAGCGAGCAGTACTTC. Translated, it gives CSARVRNRGLSEQYF.

This clonotype was seen at least ten times. The chain couples TRBV6-5 to TRBJ2-7; 12 nucleotides align to TRBD2. CDR1 and CDR2 (germline): MNHEY, SVGAGI. V lost 0 bases, J lost 3 bases, and 3 bases stayed unmatched. CDR3 length: 16 amino acids. CDR3 nucleotide sequence: TGTGCCAGCAGTTACTCGGCTAGCGGGAGGGGCTACGAGCAGTACTTC. Its protein is CASSYSASGRGYEQYF.

This clonotype showed up many times. The chain is built from TRBV29-1 and TRBJ1-1; TRBD1 matches 11 bases. The CDR3 is 14 residues long. The germline CDR1 and CDR2 sequences are SQVTM and ANQGSEA. The trim removed 5 bases at V and 1 base at J, leaving 3 bases unmatched. CDR3 coding DNA: TGCAGCGTTCCCGGGACAGGGGGGAACACTGAAGCTTTCTTT. It is translated as CSVPGTGGNTEAFF.

The table lists this clonotype with many counts. The J gene is TRBJ2-7, the V gene TRBV5-1; D gene uncertain. V was trimmed by 0 bases and J by 5 bases, leaving 12 bases between them. The CDR3 length is 14 residues. CDR1 SGHRS and CDR2 YFSETQ come from the germline V gene. The CDR3 region is CASSLVVAGHEQYF. The CDR3 coding sequence is TGCGCCAGCAGCTTGGTGGTAGCCGGACACGAGCAGTACTTC.

Ten or more counts support this clonotype. V gene TRBV20-1 combines with J gene TRBJ1-5; 8 nucleotides line up with TRBD1. This CDR3 is 13 amino acids long. Looked up from germline, CDR1 is DFQATT and CDR2 is SNEGSKA (reference sequence). V lost 5 bases, J lost 3 bases, and 3 bases stayed unmatched. The CDR3 region is CSARTGHNQPQHF. The CDR3 DNA reads as TGCAGTGCTCGGACAGGGCACAATCAGCCCCAGCATTTT.